These 24 T cell receptor beta chains share one sample of origin, sequenced in a study of technical replicates of blood from a few donors. Assay: immunoSEQ multiplex PCR; the TCRdb copy retains only in-frame clones and omits some. The data contain more than 65,000 clones, under 98% of them singletons. The sequenced sample was T cells isolated from PBMCs. All receptors derive from a human donor in good health.

Written as DNA, the CDR3 is TGTGCCAGCAGCGTAGCATTACACAGGGGCCAAGAGACCCAGTACTTC. Protein product: CASSVALHRGQETQYF. The chain is built from TRBV9 and TRBJ2-5; 7 nucleotides match TRBD1. The CDR3 runs to 16 residues. Germline V gene lookup returns CDR1 SGDLS and CDR2 YYNGEE. V lost 0 bases to trimming and J lost 1 base; unmatched junction nucleotides: 6.

The chain recombines TRBV29-1 with TRBJ2-2; TRBD1 might be the D (7 bases). The CDR3 covers 14 residues. Germline V lookup: CDR1 SQVTM, CDR2 ANQGSEA. Between the trimmed V and J ends, which lost 6 bases and 1 base, there was a span of 12 bases. CDR3 residues: CSVGQGGNTGELFF. The CDR3 region has the DNA TGCAGCGTCGGTCAGGGGGGGAACACCGGGGAGCTGTTTTTT.

CDR3 sequence (DNA): TGTGCCAGCAGCGGCGGGATCTATGAGCAGTTCTTC. Translating it yields CASSGGIYEQFF. The chain uses TRBV7-9 and TRBJ2-1; TRBD2 is a possible D gene (6 bases). Germline V gene lookup returns CDR1 SEHNR and CDR2 FQNEAQ (reference sequence). This CDR3 spans 12 amino acids. The V end was cut by 5 bases, the J end by 8 bases, with 10 bases between. The entire variable domain, with the rest obtained from reference TRBV7-9 and TRBJ2-1, is as follows: DTGVSQNPRHKITKRGQNVTFRCDPISEHNRLYWYRQTLGQGPEFLTYFQNEAQLEKSRLLSDRFSAERPKGSFSTLEIQRTEQGDSAMYLCASSGGIYEQFFGPGTRLTVL.

V usage is TRBV11-2 and J usage is TRBJ2-2, with D possibly matching TRBD1 (6 bases). In germline, CDR1 is SGHAT, CDR2 FQNNGV. CDR3 length equals 13 residues. Deletions cut 4 bases from V and 7 bases from J, with 10 bases between. CDR3 nucleotides: TGTGCCAGCAGCTGGACAGCTCTCGGGGAGCTGTTTTTT. Amino acids: CASSWTALGELFF.

This chain's CDR3 is CASSPLKQDDYGYTF. The CDR3 DNA reads TGTGCCAGCAGCCCATTAAAACAGGACGACTATGGCTACACCTTC. The chain carries TRBV11-2 and TRBJ1-2; maybe TRBD1 (5 bases). Germline CDR1 and CDR2: SGHAT and FQNNGV. V was pared by 5 bases and J by 3 bases, with 16 bases between. The CDR3 loop spans 15 amino acids.

The CDR3 DNA follows: TGTGCCAGTAGTATGGCCAGGGCTGCAACTAATGAAAAACTGTTTTTT. Translated, it gives CASSMARAATNEKLFF. The chain carries TRBV19 and TRBJ1-4; D perhaps matches TRBD1 (5 bases). V was cut by 3 bases and J by 0 bases, with 11 bases left in between. Germline V gene sequence: CDR1 LNHDA, CDR2 SQIVND (reference sequence). The CDR3 runs 16 residues.

The chain joins TRBV30 to TRBJ2-7; 7 bases map to TRBD2. Per germline, CDR1 GTSNPN and CDR2 SVGIG (reference sequence). The ends lost 2 bases at V and 3 bases at J; junction bases unmatched: 7. The CDR3 extends over 14 amino acids. This chain's CDR3 is CAWSTPGGFYEQYF. CDR3 nucleotides: TGTGCCTGGAGTACCCCCGGGGGGTTCTACGAGCAGTACTTC.

The chain uses TRBV21-1 and TRBJ2-4; the table gives TRBD1 as D, unverified against the DNA. TRBV21-1 has pseudogene status. The CDR3 has 16 residues. The CDR3 here is CASSKDGDRAKNIQYF. For the CDR3, the DNA is TGTGCCAGCAGCAAAGACGGGGACAGAGCCAAAAACATTCAGTACTTC.

This chain uses TRBV29-1 with TRBJ2-3; TRBD2 aligns across 9 bases. CDR3 length: 17 amino acids. Losses at the gene ends were 0 bases for V and 3 bases for J; bases not matched to a gene: 10. The germline V gene has CDR1 SQVTM and CDR2 ANQGSEA. The CDR3 is CSVEDLMVAGGTDTQYF. As DNA, the CDR3 is TGCAGCGTTGAAGATTTAATGGTTGCGGGAGGGACAGATACGCAGTATTTT.

The chain is built from TRBV29-1 and TRBJ2-7; no definite D call. CDR3 length equals 14 residues. Germline V lookup: CDR1 SQVTM, CDR2 ANQGSEA. With 0 bases removed from V and 2 bases from J, the gap between germline ends came to 11 bases. The CDR3, as DNA: TGCAGCGTTGAAGATCTTAGCTTTCCCTACGAGCAGTACTTC. Translation: CSVEDLSFPYEQYF.

The J gene is TRBJ2-7, the V gene TRBV6-5; D perhaps matches TRBD1 (6 bases). Looked up from germline, CDR1 is MNHEY and CDR2 is SVGAGI. V was shortened by 4 bases and J by 6 bases, with 10 bases between the two germline ends. This CDR3 is 12 amino acids long. CDR3 bases: TGTGCCAGCAGTTTCGGACAGAGCGAGCAGTACTTC. As protein: CASSFGQSEQYF.

The genes are TRBV25-1 and TRBJ2-1; perhaps TRBD2 as D (6 bases). CDR1 and CDR2 from the germline V gene are MGHDK and SYGVNS. V lost 4 bases and J 0 bases, leaving 13 bases between the germline ends. The CDR3 covers 16 residues. CDR3 residues: CASSGRDPGSYNEQFF. Here the CDR3 DNA reads TGTGCCAGCAGTGGGCGGGACCCCGGCTCCTACAATGAGCAGTTCTTC.

The genes are TRBV2 and TRBJ2-7; TRBD1 might be the D (5 bases). V was cut by 5 bases and J by 5 bases, with 7 bases left in between. Germline CDR1 SNHLY, CDR2 FYNNEI. This CDR3 is 11 amino acids long. The CDR3 reads CASSRGNEQYF. The CDR3 nucleotides read TGTGCCAGCAGTAGGGGAAACGAGCAGTACTTC.

This chain joins TRBV7-8 and TRBJ1-5; D is unclear. Trimming took off 2 bases at V and 1 base at J, with 21 bases between the two ends. The V gene's germline CDR1 is SGHVS and CDR2 FQNEAQ. This CDR3 contains 19 residues. The CDR3 bases are TGTGCCAGCAGCTTAAGCATCTTATCCCCCGCAGGCAGCAATCAGCCCCAGCATTTT. Translating it yields CASSLSILSPAGSNQPQHF.

The chain employs TRBV19 and TRBJ1-5; D remains ambiguous. In germline, CDR1 is LNHDA, CDR2 SQIVND (reference sequence). With 5 bases removed from V and 0 bases from J, the gap between germline ends came to 8 bases. The CDR3 is made up of 14 amino acids. CDR3 sequence (DNA): TGTGCCAGTAGTGCCGACTATAGCAATCAGCCCCAGCATTTT. Translating it yields CASSADYSNQPQHF.

In this sample, this clone turned up once. This rearrangement joins TRBV5-4 to TRBJ1-4; possible D gene TRBD1, 6 bases. The CDR3 extends over 14 amino acids. Germline assignment: CDR1 SGHNT and CDR2 YYREEE (reference sequence). The ends were cut back, 0 bases at V and 7 bases at J, with 10 bases in the middle. The CDR3 reads CASSLETGSEKLFF. Here the CDR3 DNA reads TGTGCCAGCAGCTTGGAGACAGGTAGTGAAAAACTGTTTTTT.

The rearrangement joins TRBV19 to TRBJ2-7; the match to TRBD1 covers 7 bases. V dropped 5 bases and J dropped 4; count of bases not matched to a gene: 8. Germline CDR1 reads LNHDA; CDR2 reads SQIVND (reference sequence). CDR3 length: 14 residues. The CDR3 region has the DNA TGTGCCAGTAGTGTTACAGGGACAGTATACGAGCAGTACTTC. Translated: CASSVTGTVYEQYF. Using reference TRBV19 and TRBJ2-7 for the parts outside the CDR3, the full variable domain is DGGITQSPKYLFRKEGQNVTLSCEQNLNHDAMYWYRQDPGQGLRLIYYSQIVNDFQKGDIAEGYSVSREKKESFPLTVTSAQKNPTAFYLCASSVTGTVYEQYFGPGTRLTVT.

This sequence joins TRBV20-1 and TRBJ2-7; the D gene is possibly TRBD1 (5 bases). The CDR3 has 11 amino acids. Trimming removed 6 bases at V and 2 bases at J, with 8 bases between. Germline V gives CDR1 DFQATT, CDR2 SNEGSKA (reference sequence). The CDR3 DNA sequence: TGCAGTGCCGAGACAGCCTACGAGCAGTACTTC. Amino acids: CSAETAYEQYF.

The V gene is TRBV13, the J gene TRBJ2-2; D is possibly TRBD1 (6 bases). Germline V lookup: CDR1 PRHDT, CDR2 FYEKMQ (reference sequence). The CDR3 has 15 amino acids. The V and J ends lost 0 bases and 1 base respectively, with 6 bases between them. CDR3 residues: CASSLGTGNTGELFF. The CDR3 bases are TGTGCCAGCAGCTTAGGGACAGGGAACACCGGGGAGCTGTTTTTT. Variable domain in full (rest from reference TRBV13 and TRBJ2-2): AAGVIQSPRHLIKEKRETATLKCYPIPRHDTVYWYQQGPGQDPQFLISFYEKMQSDKGSIPDRFSAQQFSDYHSELNMSSLELGDSALYFCASSLGTGNTGELFFGEGSRLTVL.

The chain joins TRBV19 to TRBJ2-5; the match to TRBD2 covers 10 bases. CDR3 length: 14 residues. J was trimmed by 4 bases and V by 4 bases; bases with no gene match: 3. The germline V gene encodes CDR1 LNHDA and CDR2 SQIVND (reference sequence). The CDR3 protein is CASSTLAGGETQYF. In nucleotides, the CDR3 is TGTGCCAGTAGTACATTAGCGGGAGGAGAGACCCAGTACTTC.

This sequence joins TRBV9 and TRBJ2-2; 8 nucleotides agree with TRBD2. V trimming: 3 bases; J trimming: 3 bases; junction bases outside the gene matches: 4. The germline gives CDR1 SGDLS, CDR2 YYNGEE. The CDR3 runs 15 residues. CDR3 region: CASSGSGDYTGELFF. The DNA for the CDR3 is TGTGCCAGCAGCGGTAGCGGGGACTACACCGGGGAGCTGTTTTTT.

The sample holds one count of this clone. This chain joins TRBV19 and TRBJ2-1; maybe TRBD2 (6 bases). Trimming cost V 1 base and J 5 bases, with 9 bases left between them. The CDR3 is made up of 14 amino acids. The V gene's germline CDR1 is LNHDA and CDR2 SQIVND (reference sequence). The CDR3 region is CASSIGSGNNEQFF. CDR3 nucleotide sequence: TGTGCCAGTAGTATAGGTAGCGGTAACAATGAGCAGTTCTTC.

The V and J genes are TRBV4-2 and TRBJ2-7; 10 nucleotides line up with TRBD2. This CDR3 has 18 residues. Trimming removed 1 base from V and 0 bases from J; junction bases left unmatched: 9. Germline loops: CDR1 LGHNA, CDR2 YNFKEQ. CDR3 in amino acids: CASSQGDPTSGLSYEQYF. The CDR3 DNA reads TGTGCCAGCAGCCAAGGGGACCCGACTAGCGGGCTCTCCTACGAGCAGTACTTC.

The V and J genes are TRBV6-6 and TRBJ2-5, with TRBD2 as a possible D gene (6 bases). The V end was cut by 5 bases, the J end by 4 bases, with 17 bases between. In germline, CDR1 is MNHNY, CDR2 SVGAGI (reference sequence). The CDR3 has 15 amino acids. CDR3 region: CASSPPPGEAETQYF. CDR3 nucleotide sequence: TGTGCCAGCAGTCCCCCCCCGGGAGAGGCAGAGACCCAGTACTTC.